The clone carrying this T cell receptor (beta chain) appeared many times. CDR1 and CDR2 (germline): MDHEN, SYDVKM. V lost 3 bases and J lost 6, with 12 bases in between. The CDR3 has 13 residues. Sample time point: newly diagnosed GD, antithyroid drugs for less than 3 months. From RNA extracted from PBMCs, the TCR library was made. This entry belongs to a study of regulatory T cells in long-lasting Graves disease. Combining iRepertoire HTBI primers with Arm-PCR of CDR3 regions, the authors built TCR beta libraries. TCRdb fed the multiplex PCR reads into MiXCR, producing one record per CDR3 protein. Seen here are 400,000 to 450,000 distinct CDR3 sequences, about 17% observed once, and the top ten hold around 10%. The sample also formed part of further work on T cells in Graves' hyperthyroidism and ophthalmopathy.

This clonotype originated in a woman in her twenties or thirties with Graves disease. The starting material was peripheral blood mononuclear cells (PBMCs), obtained at new diagnosis, from a patient treated with antithyroid drugs. V and J are TRBV28 and TRBJ2-7; a possible D gene is TRBD1 (5 bases). The CDR3 sequence: CASSLVGVGEQYF. In DNA, the CDR3 is TGTGCCAGCAGTTTGGTAGGGGTTGGCGAGCAGTACTTC.